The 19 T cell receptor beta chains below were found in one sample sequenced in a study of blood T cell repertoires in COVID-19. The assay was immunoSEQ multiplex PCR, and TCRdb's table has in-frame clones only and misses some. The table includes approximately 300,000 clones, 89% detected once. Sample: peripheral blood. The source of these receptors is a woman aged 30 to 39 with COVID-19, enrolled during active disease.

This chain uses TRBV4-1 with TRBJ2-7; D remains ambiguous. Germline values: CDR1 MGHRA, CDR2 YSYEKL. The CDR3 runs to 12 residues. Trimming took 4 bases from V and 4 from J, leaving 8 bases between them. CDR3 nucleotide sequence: TGCGCCAGCAGCCCGACTGGATACGAGCAGTACTTC. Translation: CASSPTGYEQYF.

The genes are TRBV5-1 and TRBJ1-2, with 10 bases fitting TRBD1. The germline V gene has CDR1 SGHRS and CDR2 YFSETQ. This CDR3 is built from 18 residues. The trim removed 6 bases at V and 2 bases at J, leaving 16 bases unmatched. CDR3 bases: TGCGCCAGCACGAAATCCGGACAGGGGGGCCCGATCAACTATGGCTACACCTTC. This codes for CASTKSGQGGPINYGYTF. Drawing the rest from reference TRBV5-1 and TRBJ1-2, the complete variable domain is KAGVTQTPRYLIKTRGQQVTLSCSPISGHRSVSWYQQTPGQGLQFLFEYFSETQRNKGNFPGRFSGRQFSNSRSEMNVSTLELGDSALYLCASTKSGQGGPINYGYTFGSGTRLTVV.

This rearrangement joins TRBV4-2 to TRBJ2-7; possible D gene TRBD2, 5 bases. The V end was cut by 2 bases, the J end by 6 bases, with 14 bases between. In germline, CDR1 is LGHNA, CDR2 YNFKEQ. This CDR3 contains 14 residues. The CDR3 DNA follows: TGTGCCAGCAGCCAATTACCGGGGAGCTCCGAGCAGTACTTC. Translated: CASSQLPGSSEQYF.

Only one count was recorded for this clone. The CDR3: CASSQAETQYF. The DNA for the CDR3 is TGTGCCAGCAGCCAAGCGGAGACCCAGTACTTC. V is TRBV3-1 (or the pseudogene TRBV3-2) and J is TRBJ2-5; D unclear. The CDR3 is 11 amino acids. Germline assignment: CDR1 LGHDT and CDR2 YNNKEL (reference sequence). The V gene lost 1 base and the J gene lost 5 bases, with 2 bases spanning the gap.

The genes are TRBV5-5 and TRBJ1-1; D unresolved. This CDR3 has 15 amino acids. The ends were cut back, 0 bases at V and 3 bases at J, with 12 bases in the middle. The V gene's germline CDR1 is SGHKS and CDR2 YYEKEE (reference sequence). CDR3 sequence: CASSLDSIRDTEAFF. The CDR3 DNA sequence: TGTGCCAGCAGCTTGGATTCAATCCGGGACACTGAAGCTTTCTTT.

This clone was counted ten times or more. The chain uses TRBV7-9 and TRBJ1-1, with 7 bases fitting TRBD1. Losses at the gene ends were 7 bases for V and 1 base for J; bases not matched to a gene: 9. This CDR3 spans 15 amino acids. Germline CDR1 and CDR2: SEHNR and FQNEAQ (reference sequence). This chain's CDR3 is CASTTQWTGNTEAFF. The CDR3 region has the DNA TGTGCCAGCACCACTCAGTGGACAGGGAACACTGAAGCTTTCTTT.

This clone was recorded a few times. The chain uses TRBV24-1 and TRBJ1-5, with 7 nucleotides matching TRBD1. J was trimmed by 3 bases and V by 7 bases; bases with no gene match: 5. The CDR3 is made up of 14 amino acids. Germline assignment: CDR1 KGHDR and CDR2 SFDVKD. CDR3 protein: CATSLGQVNQPQHF. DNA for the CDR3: TGTGCCACCAGCCTCGGACAGGTCAATCAGCCCCAGCATTTT.

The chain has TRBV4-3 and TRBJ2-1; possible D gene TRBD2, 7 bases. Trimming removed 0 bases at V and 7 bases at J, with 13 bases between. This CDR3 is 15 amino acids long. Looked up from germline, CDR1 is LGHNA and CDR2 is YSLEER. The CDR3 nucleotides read TGCGCCAGCAGCCAAGATCGAGGGGGGGGTAATGAGCAGTTCTTC. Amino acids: CASSQDRGGGNEQFF.

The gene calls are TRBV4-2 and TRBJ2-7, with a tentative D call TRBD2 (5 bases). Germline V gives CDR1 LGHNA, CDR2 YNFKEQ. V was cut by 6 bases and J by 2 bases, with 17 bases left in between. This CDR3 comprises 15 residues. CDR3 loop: CASSPRGTGAYEQYF. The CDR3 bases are TGTGCCAGCAGTCCCCGGGGAACGGGTGCCTACGAGCAGTACTTC.

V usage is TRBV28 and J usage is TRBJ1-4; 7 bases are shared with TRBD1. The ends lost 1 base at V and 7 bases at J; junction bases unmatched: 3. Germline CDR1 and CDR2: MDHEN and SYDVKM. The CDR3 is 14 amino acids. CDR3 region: CASSLSRQGEKLFF. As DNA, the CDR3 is TGTGCCAGCAGTTTATCCCGACAGGGTGAAAAACTGTTTTTT.

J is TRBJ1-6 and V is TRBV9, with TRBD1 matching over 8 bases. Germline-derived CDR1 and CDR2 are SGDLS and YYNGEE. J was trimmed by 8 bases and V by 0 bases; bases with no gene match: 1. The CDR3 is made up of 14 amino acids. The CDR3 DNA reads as TGTGCCAGCAGCGTAGGCAGGGGGCATTCACCCCTCCACTTT. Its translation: CASSVGRGHSPLHF.

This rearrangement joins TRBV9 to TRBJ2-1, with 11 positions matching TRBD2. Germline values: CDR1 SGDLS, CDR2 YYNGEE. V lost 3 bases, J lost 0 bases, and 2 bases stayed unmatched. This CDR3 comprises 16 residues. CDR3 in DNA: TGTGCCAGCAGCGCCGGACTAGCGGGCTCCTACAATGAGCAGTTCTTC. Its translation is CASSAGLAGSYNEQFF.

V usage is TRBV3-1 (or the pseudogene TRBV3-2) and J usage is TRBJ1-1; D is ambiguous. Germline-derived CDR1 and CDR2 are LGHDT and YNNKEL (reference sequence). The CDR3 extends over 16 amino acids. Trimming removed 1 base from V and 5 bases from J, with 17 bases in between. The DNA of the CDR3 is TGTGCCAGCAGCCAAGGCCCGTGGGAGCGGTTGACTGAAGCTTTCTTT. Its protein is CASSQGPWERLTEAFF.

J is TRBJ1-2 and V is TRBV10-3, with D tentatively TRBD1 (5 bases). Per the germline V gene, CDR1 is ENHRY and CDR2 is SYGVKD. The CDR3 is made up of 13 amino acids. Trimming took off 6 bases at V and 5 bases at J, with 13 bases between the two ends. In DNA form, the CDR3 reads TGTGCCATCAGCGGATCCCAGGGTTATGGCTACACCTTC. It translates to CAISGSQGYGYTF.

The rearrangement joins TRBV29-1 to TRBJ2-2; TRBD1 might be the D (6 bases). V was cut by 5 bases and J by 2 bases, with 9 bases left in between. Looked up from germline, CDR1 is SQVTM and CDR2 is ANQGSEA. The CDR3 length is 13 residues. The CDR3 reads CSVRDTNTGELFF. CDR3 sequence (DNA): TGCAGCGTTCGGGACACCAACACCGGGGAGCTGTTTTTT.

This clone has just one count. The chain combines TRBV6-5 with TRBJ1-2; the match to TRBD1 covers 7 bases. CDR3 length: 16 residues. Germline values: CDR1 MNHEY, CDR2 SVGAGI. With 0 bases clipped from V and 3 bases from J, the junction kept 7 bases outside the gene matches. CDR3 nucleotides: TGTGCCAGCAGTTACTCGATGTCCGGACAGGACTATGGCTACACCTTC. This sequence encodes CASSYSMSGQDYGYTF.

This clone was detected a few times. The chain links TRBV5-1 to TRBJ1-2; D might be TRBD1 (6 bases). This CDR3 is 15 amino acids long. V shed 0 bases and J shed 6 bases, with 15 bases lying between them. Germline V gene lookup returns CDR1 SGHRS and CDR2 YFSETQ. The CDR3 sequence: CASSLAGGPQDGYTF. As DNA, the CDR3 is TGCGCCAGCAGCTTGGCCGGGGGGCCCCAGGATGGCTACACCTTC.

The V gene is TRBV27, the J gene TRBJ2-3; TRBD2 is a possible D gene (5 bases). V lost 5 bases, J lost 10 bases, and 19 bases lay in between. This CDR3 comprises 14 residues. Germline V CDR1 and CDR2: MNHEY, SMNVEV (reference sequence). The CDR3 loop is CASSPQRQTRAQYF. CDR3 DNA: TGTGCCAGCAGTCCTCAGCGGCAAACGAGGGCGCAGTATTTT.

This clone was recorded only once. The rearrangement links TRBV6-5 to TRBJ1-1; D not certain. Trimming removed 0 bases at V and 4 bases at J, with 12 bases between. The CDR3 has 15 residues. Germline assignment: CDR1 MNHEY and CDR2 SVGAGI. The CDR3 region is CASSYSAGSVTEAFF. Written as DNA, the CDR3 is TGTGCCAGCAGTTACTCGGCGGGGTCGGTCACTGAAGCTTTCTTT.